The 13 T cell receptor beta chains reported below all come from one sample, sequenced in a study of patients and donors after allogeneic stem cell transplantation. Each CDR3 protein gets one entry after TCRdb re-called the RT-PCR reads with MiXCR. Of tens of thousands of distinct CDR3 sequences in the sample, roughly a third were seen once. Sequenced sample: blood, either unsorted or a sorted T cell fraction (not recorded which). The origin of the receptors is a human donor who was either an allogeneic HSCT recipient or a stem cell or donor lymphocyte infusion donor (not recorded which). It is not recorded whose cells these are; they may come from a transplant donor.

The chain has TRBV25-1 and TRBJ2-5, with TRBD1 matching 8 bases. CDR1 and CDR2 (germline): MGHDK, SYGVNS. The CDR3 runs 16 residues. The V segment lost 2 bases and the J segment 2 bases; nucleotides outside the gene matches: 7. The CDR3, as DNA: TGTGCCAGCAGTGAACCCCCAGGGGGCCAACAAGAGACCCAGTACTTC. Translation: CASSEPPGGQQETQYF.

The chain has TRBV20-1 and TRBJ2-3, with 8 bases lining up with TRBD2. Germline CDR1 is DFQATT and CDR2 is SNEGSKA (reference sequence). The CDR3 is made up of 20 amino acids. With 3 bases clipped from V and 4 bases from J, the junction kept 24 bases outside the gene matches. The CDR3, as DNA: TGCAGTGCTAGTGCAGTAAGTGGTGTAGCGGGATCACTTAGCCCAGATACGCAGTATTTT. Protein product: CSASAVSGVAGSLSPDTQYF.

There are a few counts of this clonotype. This chain links TRBV20-1 with TRBJ1-1; D is uncertain. Trimming removed 2 bases at V and 1 base at J, with 8 bases between. Germline lookup yields CDR1 DFQATT and CDR2 SNEGSKA (reference sequence). The CDR3 is made up of 13 amino acids. CDR3 protein: CSARLGPNTEAFF. Written as DNA, the CDR3 is TGCAGTGCTAGACTTGGACCGAACACTGAAGCTTTCTTT.

The V call is TRBV12-3 or TRBV12-4, the J call TRBJ2-7, with TRBD2 matching 10 bases. With 3 bases clipped from V and 0 bases from J, the junction kept 5 bases outside the gene matches. The CDR3 consists of 16 residues. CDR3 sequence: CASSFGGLAASYEQYF. Written as DNA, the CDR3 is TGTGCCAGCAGTTTCGGCGGACTAGCGGCCTCCTACGAGCAGTACTTC.

The CDR3 nucleotides read TGTGCCAGCAGCTCCAGGACAGGAACGAGGAATCAGCCCCAGCATTTT. Translating gives CASSSRTGTRNQPQHF. V gene TRBV5-6 combines with J gene TRBJ1-5, with TRBD1 identical over 7 bases. CDR3 length: 16 amino acids. In germline, CDR1 is SGHDT, CDR2 YYEEEE. The V gene end was trimmed by 3 bases and the J gene end by 4 bases; junction bases not matched to a gene: 10. The whole variable domain, remainder taken from reference TRBV5-6 and TRBJ1-5, is DAGVTQSPTHLIKTRGQQVTLRCSPKSGHDTVSWYQQALGQGPQFIFQYYEEEERQRGNFPDRFSGHQFPNYSSELNVNALLLGDSALYLCASSSRTGTRNQPQHFGDGTRLSIL.

This clonotype was recorded once. The chain combines TRBV2 with TRBJ2-1; D may be TRBD1 (5 bases). Trimming pared 7 bases from V and 7 bases from J, leaving 17 bases between. This CDR3 contains 14 residues. The V gene's germline CDR1 is SNHLY and CDR2 FYNNEI. The CDR3 DNA sequence: TGTGCCAGCATCGGATTCAGGGTAATGAATGAGCAGTTCTTC. It yields the protein CASIGFRVMNEQFF.

This rearrangement joins TRBV5-1 to TRBJ2-7, with 9 bases that match TRBD1. The CDR3 sequence is 15 residues long. Germline CDR1 is SGHRS and CDR2 is YFSETQ. The V gene end was trimmed by 4 bases and the J gene end by 3 bases; junction bases not matched to a gene: 8. The CDR3 protein is CASSTRPGQGYEQYF. CDR3 bases: TGCGCCAGCAGCACTAGACCGGGACAGGGCTACGAGCAGTACTTC.

The chain is built from TRBV5-6 and TRBJ2-7; no clear D gene. The length of the CDR3 is 12 residues. Looked up from germline, CDR1 is SGHDT and CDR2 is YYEEEE. Trimming removed 2 bases at V and 0 bases at J, with 3 bases between. For the CDR3, the DNA is TGTGCCAGCAGCTTTGACTCCTACGAGCAGTACTTC. Residues: CASSFDSYEQYF. The full variable domain, its missing parts supplied by reference TRBV5-6 and TRBJ2-7, is DAGVTQSPTHLIKTRGQQVTLRCSPKSGHDTVSWYQQALGQGPQFIFQYYEEEERQRGNFPDRFSGHQFPNYSSELNVNALLLGDSALYLCASSFDSYEQYFGPGTRLTVT.

CDR3 amino acids: CASSLAVGADTSYTF. The CDR3 DNA reads as TGTGCCAGCAGCTTAGCGGTGGGAGCCGATACGAGCTACACCTTC. V is TRBV7-2 and J is TRBJ1-2; D is uncertain. With 0 bases removed from V and 9 bases from J, the gap between germline ends came to 17 bases. The length of the CDR3 is 15 residues. Germline CDR1 reads SGHTA; CDR2 reads FQGNSA.

This clonotype was seen ten or more times. The chain employs TRBV12-3 or TRBV12-4 and TRBJ1-1, with D possibly being TRBD1 (5 bases). Trimming took off 8 bases at V and 1 base at J, with 20 bases between the two ends. CDR3 length equals 16 residues. CDR3 sequence: CASGVTGGGRNTEAFF. CDR3 DNA sequence: TGTGCCAGCGGGGTCACGGGTGGGGGAAGGAACACTGAAGCTTTCTTT.

The rearrangement links TRBV5-5 to TRBJ1-2; no definite D call. This CDR3 has 14 residues. Trimming shortened V by 3 bases and J by 2 bases, and 11 bases separated the two germline ends. CDR1 and CDR2 from the germline V gene are SGHKS and YYEKEE (reference sequence). The CDR3, as DNA: TGTGCCAGCAGCTCGGGTGGCTCCAACTATGGCTACACCTTC. This sequence encodes CASSSGGSNYGYTF.

This chain connects TRBV24-1 to TRBJ1-1; the D is unclear. CDR1 and CDR2 from the germline V gene are KGHDR and SFDVKD. CDR3 length: 16 residues. Trimming took off 2 bases at V and 0 bases at J, with 12 bases between the two ends. The CDR3 nucleotides are TGTGCCACCAGTGATTACGGCCGGATAATGAACACTGAAGCTTTCTTT. This sequence encodes CATSDYGRIMNTEAFF.

The chain recombines TRBV7-8 with TRBJ2-1; a weak D match, TRBD2 (6 bases). Trimming removed 2 bases from V and 4 bases from J, with 12 bases in between. This CDR3 region has 15 residues. Germline CDR1 and CDR2: SGHVS and FQNEAQ. CDR3 sequence (DNA): TGTGCCAGCAGCTTATTCGGAGGGCCTTACAATGAGCAGTTCTTC. Protein: CASSLFGGPYNEQFF.